This TCR beta chain stems from a study of blood T cell repertoires in COVID-19. Whole-study context: Acute and convalescent COVID-19 samples came from the United States, Italy and Spain. The analysed material was cDNA or gDNA that came from T cells, B-cell-depleted T cells, or PBMCs.

The CDR3 is 16 amino acids. V trimming: 7 bases; J trimming: 5 bases; junction bases outside the gene matches: 11. CDR1 and CDR2 from the germline V gene are MGHDK and SYGVNS. The method was immunoSEQ multiplex PCR; TCRdb's version includes in-frame clones alone and lacks a portion of them. The sample carries approximately 90,000 clones, 75% to 85% recorded once. This chain joins TRBV25-1 and TRBJ2-3; 11 nucleotides agree with TRBD1. This receptor was identified in a man between 60 and 70 years old with acute or convalescent COVID-19. Sequences were obtained from peripheral blood. The CDR3 spells CASTKSGTGGGDTQYF. CDR3 nucleotide sequence: TGTGCCAGCACCAAATCCGGGACAGGGGGAGGAGATACGCAGTATTTT.